This T cell receptor beta chain was sequenced in a study of blood T cell repertoires in COVID-19. Background on the study: The United States, Italy and Spain supplied acute and convalescent COVID-19 samples.

CDR3 length: 14 amino acids. V was pared by 0 bases and J by 5 bases, with 10 bases between. Germline CDR1 is MGHRA and CDR2 is YSYEKL. Study processing details: Amplification of reference gene primers provided the estimated nucleated cell counts. Libraries were prepared by immunoSEQ multiplex PCR; TCRdb keeps only in-frame clonotypes and omits some of them. Clone size and V and J calls were adopted from that table, with D and trimming inferred from the DNA. This table holds 140,000 or so clones, over 65% found once. The sequenced sample consisted of peripheral blood. This clonotype was sampled from a human donor in a cohort sampled during active COVID-19. The chain recombines TRBV4-1 with TRBJ1-2; tentatively, D is TRBD1 (6 bases). The CDR3 protein is CASSQEPGVYGYTF. The CDR3 DNA sequence: TGCGCCAGCAGCCAAGAGCCAGGGGTATATGGCTACACCTTC.